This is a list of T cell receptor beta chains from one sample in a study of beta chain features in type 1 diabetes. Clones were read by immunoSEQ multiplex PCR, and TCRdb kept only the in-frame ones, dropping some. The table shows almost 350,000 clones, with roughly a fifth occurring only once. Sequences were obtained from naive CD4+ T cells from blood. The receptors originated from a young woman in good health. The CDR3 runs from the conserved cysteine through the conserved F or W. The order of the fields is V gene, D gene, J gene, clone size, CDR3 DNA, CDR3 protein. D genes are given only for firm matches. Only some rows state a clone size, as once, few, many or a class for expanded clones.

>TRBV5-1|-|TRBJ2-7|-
TGCGCCAGCAGCCCCAGGACGGGGGATATCTACGAGCAGTACTTC
CASSPRTGDIYEQYF
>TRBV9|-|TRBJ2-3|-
TGTGCCAGCAAGGGGCAGATCACAGATACGCAGTATTTT
CASKGQITDTQYF
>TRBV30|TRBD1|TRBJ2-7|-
TGTGCCTGGAGTGTAATGAGAGCCAGGGGGCCCCTAGGGCCCTCCTACGAGCAGTACTTC
CAWSVMRARGPLGPSYEQYF
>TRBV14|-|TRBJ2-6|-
TGTGCCAGCAGCGCCCGGACAAGCCGGTGGTACGTCCTGACTTTC
CASSARTSRWYVLTF
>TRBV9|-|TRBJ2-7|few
TGTGCCAGCAGCGTTGGAACAGGAACCTACGAGCAGTACTTC
CASSVGTGTYEQYF
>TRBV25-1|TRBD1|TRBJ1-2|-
TGTGCCAGCAGTGAACCGGGGGACAGGGAGGCTAACTATGGCTACACCTTC
CASSEPGDREANYGYTF
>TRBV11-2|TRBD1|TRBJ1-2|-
TGTGCCAGCAGCATGGACAGGGGCAACTATGGCTACACCTTC
CASSMDRGNYGYTF
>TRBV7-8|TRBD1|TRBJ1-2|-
TGTGCCAGCAGCTCCGGGACAGACTATGGCTACACCTTC
CASSSGTDYGYTF
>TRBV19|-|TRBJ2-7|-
TGTGCCAGTAGCCAACTTGACACTTACGATGAGCAGTACTTC
CASSQLDTYDEQYF
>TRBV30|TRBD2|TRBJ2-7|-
TGTGCCTGGAGTCTAATGGGGGGGTTGGCCTACGAGCAGTACTTC
CAWSLMGGLAYEQYF
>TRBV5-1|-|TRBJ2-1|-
TGCGCCAGCAGCACAACCCCGCGGGGCGAGAATGAGCAGTTCTTC
CASSTTPRGENEQFF
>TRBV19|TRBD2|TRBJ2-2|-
TGTGCCAGTAATGTGGCGGGAGGACAGAACACCGGGGAGCTGTTTTTT
CASNVAGGQNTGELFF
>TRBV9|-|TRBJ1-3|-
TGTGCCAGCAGCGCAGAGGTTCTCTCTGGAAACACCATATATTTT
CASSAEVLSGNTIYF
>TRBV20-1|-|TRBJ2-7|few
TGCAGTGCCCCGCAGGGCTACGAGCAGTACTTC
CSAPQGYEQYF
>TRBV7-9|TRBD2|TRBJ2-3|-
TGTGCCAGCAGCGGTAGCGGGAGTACAGATACGCAGTATTTT
CASSGSGSTDTQYF
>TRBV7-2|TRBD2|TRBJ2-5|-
TGTGCCAGCAGCCTTGGGACTAGCGAAGAGACCCAGTACTTC
CASSLGTSEETQYF
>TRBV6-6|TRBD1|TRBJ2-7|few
TGTGCCAGCAACCCTCGACAGGGAATGAGCAACGAGCAGTACTTC
CASNPRQGMSNEQYF
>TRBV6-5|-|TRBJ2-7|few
TGTGCCAGCAGTTCAGGGAACGAGCAGTACTTC
CASSSGNEQYF
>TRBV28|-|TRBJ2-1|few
TGTGCCAGCAGAGAAGACGGGGAGCAGTTCTTC
CASREDGEQFF
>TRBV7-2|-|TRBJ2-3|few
TGTGCCAGCACCAGGGTGGCAGATACGCAGTATTTT
CASTRVADTQYF
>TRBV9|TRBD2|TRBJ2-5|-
TGTGCCAGCAGCTTCGGGACTAGCGGGGGAGTTGAGACCCAGTACTTC
CASSFGTSGGVETQYF
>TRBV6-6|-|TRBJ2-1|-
TGTGCCAGCAGTACAGGAGAGTTGAATGAGCAGTTCTTC
CASSTGELNEQFF
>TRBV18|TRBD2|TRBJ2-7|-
TGTGCCAGCTCACCCGGACTAGCGGGAGGATTGTACGAGCAGTACTTC
CASSPGLAGGLYEQYF
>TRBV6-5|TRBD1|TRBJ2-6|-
TGTGCCTGTAAACAGGGGGCTTCCGGGGCCAACGTCCTGACTTTC
CACKQGASGANVLTF
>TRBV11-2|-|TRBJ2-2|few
TGTGCCAGCAGCCCCCATCGGACCGGGGAGCTGTTTTTT
CASSPHRTGELFF
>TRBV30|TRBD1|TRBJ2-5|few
TGTGCCTGGATTCACCGGACAGGGGGCACGAAGACCCAGTACTTC
CAWIHRTGGTKTQYF
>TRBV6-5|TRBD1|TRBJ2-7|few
TGTGCCAGCAGGCCTCCGGGACAGAAGTCCTACGAGCAGTACTTC
CASRPPGQKSYEQYF
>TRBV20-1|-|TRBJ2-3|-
TGCAGTGCTGGCCCTGTAGATACGCAGTATTTT
CSAGPVDTQYF
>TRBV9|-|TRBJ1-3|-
TGTGCCAGCAGCGCCCGGACAGCTGGAAACACCATATATTTT
CASSARTAGNTIYF
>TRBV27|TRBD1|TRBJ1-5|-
TGTGCCAGCAGTCGACGGACAGGCCTTCAGCCCCAGCATTTT
CASSRRTGLQPQHF
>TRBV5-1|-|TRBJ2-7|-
TGCGCCAGCAGCTTAGGGCCAGGGGACGGCGAGCAGTACTTC
CASSLGPGDGEQYF
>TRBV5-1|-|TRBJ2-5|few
TGCGCCAGCAGCCCCCGAGAGGGAGTAGGAGAGACCCAGTACTTC
CASSPREGVGETQYF